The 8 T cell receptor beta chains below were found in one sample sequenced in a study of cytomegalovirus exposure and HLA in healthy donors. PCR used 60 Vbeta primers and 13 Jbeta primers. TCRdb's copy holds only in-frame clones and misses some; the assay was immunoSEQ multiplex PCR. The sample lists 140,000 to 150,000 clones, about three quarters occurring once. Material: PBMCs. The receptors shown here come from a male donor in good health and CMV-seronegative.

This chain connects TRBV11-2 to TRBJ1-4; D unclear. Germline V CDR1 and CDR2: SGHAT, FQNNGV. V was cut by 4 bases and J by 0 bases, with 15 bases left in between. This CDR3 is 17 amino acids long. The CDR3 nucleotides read TGTGCCAGCAGCTCCGCTTTGGACTCTGCAACTAATGAAAAACTGTTTTTT. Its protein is CASSSALDSATNEKLFF.

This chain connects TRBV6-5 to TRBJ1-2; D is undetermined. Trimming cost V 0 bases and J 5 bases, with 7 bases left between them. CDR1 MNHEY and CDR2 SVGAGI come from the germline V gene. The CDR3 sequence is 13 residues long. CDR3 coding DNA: TGTGCCAGCAGTTACTCGGAGTATTATGGCTACACCTTC. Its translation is CASSYSEYYGYTF.

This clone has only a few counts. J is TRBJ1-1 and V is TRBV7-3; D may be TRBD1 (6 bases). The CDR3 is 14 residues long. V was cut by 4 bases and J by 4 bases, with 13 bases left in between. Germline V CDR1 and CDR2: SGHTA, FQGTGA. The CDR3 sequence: CASSSQGPGTEAFF. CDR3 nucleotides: TGTGCCAGCAGCTCACAGGGTCCGGGCACTGAAGCTTTCTTT.

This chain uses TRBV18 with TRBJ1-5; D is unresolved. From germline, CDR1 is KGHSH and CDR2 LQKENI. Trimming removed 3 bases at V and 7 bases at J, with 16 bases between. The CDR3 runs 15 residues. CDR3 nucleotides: TGTGCCAGCTCACCCTACGGGGAGGGCGGGCAGCCCCAGCATTTT. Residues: CASSPYGEGGQPQHF.

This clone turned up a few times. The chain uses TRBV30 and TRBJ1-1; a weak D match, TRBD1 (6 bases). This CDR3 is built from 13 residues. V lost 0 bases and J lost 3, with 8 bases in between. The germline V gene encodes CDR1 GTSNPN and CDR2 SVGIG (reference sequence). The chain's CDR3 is CAWSVGGDTEAFF. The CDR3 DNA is TGTGCCTGGAGTGTAGGGGGGGACACTGAAGCTTTCTTT.

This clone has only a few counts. The DNA of the CDR3 is TGTGCCAGCAGCGTAGCAGGCAGGACGAACACCGGGGAGCTGTTTTTT. Translated, it gives CASSVAGRTNTGELFF. The genes are TRBV9 and TRBJ2-2; D unclear. The CDR3 is 16 residues long. The V and J ends lost 0 bases and 0 bases respectively, with 9 bases between them. The V gene's germline CDR1 is SGDLS and CDR2 YYNGEE.

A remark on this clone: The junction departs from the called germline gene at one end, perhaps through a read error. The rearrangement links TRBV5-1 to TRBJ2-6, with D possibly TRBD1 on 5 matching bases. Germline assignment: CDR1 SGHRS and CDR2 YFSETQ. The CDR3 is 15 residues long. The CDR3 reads CASSLNPSGANGLTF. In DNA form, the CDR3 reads TGCGCCAGCAGCTTGAACCCCTCTGGGGCCAACGGCCTGACTTTC.

The CDR3 loop is CASSTGTGPYNEQFF. The CDR3 bases are TGTGCCAGCAGCACCGGGACAGGGCCCTACAATGAGCAGTTCTTC. This chain connects TRBV5-4 to TRBJ2-1; 9 bases match TRBD1. This CDR3 is built from 15 residues. Germline CDR1 SGHNT, CDR2 YYREEE (reference sequence). V lost 4 bases to trimming and J lost 2 bases; unmatched junction nucleotides: 4.